This T cell receptor beta chain was found in a study of blood T cell repertoires in COVID-19. About the research overall: The analysed material was cDNA or gDNA that came from T cells, B-cell-depleted T cells, or PBMCs.

In the source study's methods: Reference gene primer amplification gave estimated nucleated cell counts. The assay was immunoSEQ multiplex PCR, and TCRdb's table has in-frame clones only and misses some. For V, J and clone size, that table is used; D and trimming come from the DNA. Among roughly 260,000 clones, more than 85% were seen once, and the ten largest hold about 2.5%. Between the trimmed V and J ends, which lost 4 bases and 3 bases, there was a span of 14 bases. Germline V gene data show CDR1 as SGHRS and CDR2 as YFSETQ. The CDR3 covers 15 residues. This clone was observed a handful of times.

This TCR derives from a person aged 18 to 35 with COVID-19, enrolled during active disease. Sample: peripheral blood. V and J are TRBV5-1 and TRBJ2-1, with D possibly being TRBD2 (5 bases). CDR3 amino acids: CASSPSGWGYNEQFF. CDR3 bases: TGCGCCAGCAGCCCCTCGGGATGGGGCTACAATGAGCAGTTCTTC.